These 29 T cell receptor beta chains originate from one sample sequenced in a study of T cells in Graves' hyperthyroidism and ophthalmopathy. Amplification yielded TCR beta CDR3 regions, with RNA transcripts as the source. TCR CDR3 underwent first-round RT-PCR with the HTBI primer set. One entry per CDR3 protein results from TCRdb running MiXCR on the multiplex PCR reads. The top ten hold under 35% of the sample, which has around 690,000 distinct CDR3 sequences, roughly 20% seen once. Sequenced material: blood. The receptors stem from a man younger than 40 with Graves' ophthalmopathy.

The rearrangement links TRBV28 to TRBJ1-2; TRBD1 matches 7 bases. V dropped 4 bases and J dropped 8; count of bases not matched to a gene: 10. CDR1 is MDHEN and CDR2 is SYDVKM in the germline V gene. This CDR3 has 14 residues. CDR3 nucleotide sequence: TGTGCCAGCAGTTCGACCGGGACAGCGAGCGGCTACACCTTC. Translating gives CASSSTGTASGYTF.

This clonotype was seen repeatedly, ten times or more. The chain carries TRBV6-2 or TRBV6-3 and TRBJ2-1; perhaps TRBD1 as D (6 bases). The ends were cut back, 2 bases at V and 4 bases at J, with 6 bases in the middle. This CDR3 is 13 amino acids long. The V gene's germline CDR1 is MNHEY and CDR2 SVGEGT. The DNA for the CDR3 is TGTGCCAGCAGTTACGACAGGTACAATGAGCAGTTCTTC. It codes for CASSYDRYNEQFF.

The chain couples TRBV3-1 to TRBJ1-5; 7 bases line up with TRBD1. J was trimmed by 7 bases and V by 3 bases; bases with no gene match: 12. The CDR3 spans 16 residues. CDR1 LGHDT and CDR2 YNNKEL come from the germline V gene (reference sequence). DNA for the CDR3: TGTGCCAGCAGCCAGGGACGAGGGGGCAGGATCCAGCCCCAGCATTTT. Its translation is CASSQGRGGRIQPQHF.

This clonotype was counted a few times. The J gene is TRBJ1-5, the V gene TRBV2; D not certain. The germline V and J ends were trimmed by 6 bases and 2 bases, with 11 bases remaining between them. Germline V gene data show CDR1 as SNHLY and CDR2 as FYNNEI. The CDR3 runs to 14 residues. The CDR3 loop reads CASSVLRGNQPQHF. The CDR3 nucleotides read TGTGCCAGCAGCGTTTTAAGGGGCAATCAGCCCCAGCATTTT.

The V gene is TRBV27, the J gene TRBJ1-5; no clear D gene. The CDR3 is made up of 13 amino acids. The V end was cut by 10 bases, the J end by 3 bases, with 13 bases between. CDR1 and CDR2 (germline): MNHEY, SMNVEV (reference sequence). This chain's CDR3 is CATQSMANQPQHF. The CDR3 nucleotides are TGTGCCACCCAAAGTATGGCCAATCAGCCCCAGCATTTT.

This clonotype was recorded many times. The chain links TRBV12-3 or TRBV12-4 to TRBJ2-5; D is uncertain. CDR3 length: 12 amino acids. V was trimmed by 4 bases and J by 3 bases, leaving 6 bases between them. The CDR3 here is CASSSPEETQYF. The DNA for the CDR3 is TGTGCCAGCAGTTCGCCCGAAGAGACCCAGTACTTC.

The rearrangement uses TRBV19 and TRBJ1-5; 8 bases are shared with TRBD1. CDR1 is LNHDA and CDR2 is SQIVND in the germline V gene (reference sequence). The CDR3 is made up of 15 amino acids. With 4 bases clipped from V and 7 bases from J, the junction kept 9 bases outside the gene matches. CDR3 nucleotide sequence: TGTGCCAGTAGTAGGGTGACAGGGGACCGGCAGCCCCAGCATTTT. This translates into CASSRVTGDRQPQHF.

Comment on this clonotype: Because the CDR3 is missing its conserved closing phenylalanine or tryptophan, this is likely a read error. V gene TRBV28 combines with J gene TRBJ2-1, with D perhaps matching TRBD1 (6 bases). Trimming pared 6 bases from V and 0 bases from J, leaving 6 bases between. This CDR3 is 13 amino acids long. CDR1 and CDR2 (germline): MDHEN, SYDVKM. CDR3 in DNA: TGTGCCAGCAGGGACAGCTCCTACAATGAGCAGTTCTCC. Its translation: CASRDSSYNEQFS.

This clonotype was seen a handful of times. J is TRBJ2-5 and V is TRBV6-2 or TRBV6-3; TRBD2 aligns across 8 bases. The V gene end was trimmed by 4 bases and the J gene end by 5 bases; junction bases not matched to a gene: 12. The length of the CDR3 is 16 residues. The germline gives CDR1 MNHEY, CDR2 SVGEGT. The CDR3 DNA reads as TGTGCCAGCAGTTGGGACGGGAGGGCCATAATCGAGACCCAGTACTTC. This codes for CASSWDGRAIIETQYF.

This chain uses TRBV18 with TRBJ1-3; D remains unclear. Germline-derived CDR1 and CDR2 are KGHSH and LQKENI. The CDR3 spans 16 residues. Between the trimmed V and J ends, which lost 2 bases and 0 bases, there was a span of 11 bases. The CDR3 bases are TGTGCCAGCTCACCATCTGAACCCGGCTCTGGAAACACCATATATTTT. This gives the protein CASSPSEPGSGNTIYF.

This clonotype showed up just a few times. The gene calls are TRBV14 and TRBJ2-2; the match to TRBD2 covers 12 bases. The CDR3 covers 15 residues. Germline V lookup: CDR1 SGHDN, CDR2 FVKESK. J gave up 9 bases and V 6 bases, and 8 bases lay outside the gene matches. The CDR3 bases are TGTGCCAGCAGGCAGGCTAGCGGGAGGGCCCGGGAGCTGTTTTTT. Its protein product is CASRQASGRARELFF.

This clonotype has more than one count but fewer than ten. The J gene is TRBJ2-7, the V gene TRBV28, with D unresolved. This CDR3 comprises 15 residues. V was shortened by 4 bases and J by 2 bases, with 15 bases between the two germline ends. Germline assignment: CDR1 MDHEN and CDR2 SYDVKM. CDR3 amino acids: CASSSEPGLTYEQYF. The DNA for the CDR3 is TGTGCCAGCAGTTCCGAGCCGGGTTTAACCTACGAGCAGTACTTC.

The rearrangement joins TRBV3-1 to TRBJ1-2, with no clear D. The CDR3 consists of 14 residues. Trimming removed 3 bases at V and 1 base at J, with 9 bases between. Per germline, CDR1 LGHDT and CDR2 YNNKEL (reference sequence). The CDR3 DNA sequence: TGTGCCAGCAGCCAGGGAGGGCGTAACTATGGCTACACCTTC. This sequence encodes CASSQGGRNYGYTF.

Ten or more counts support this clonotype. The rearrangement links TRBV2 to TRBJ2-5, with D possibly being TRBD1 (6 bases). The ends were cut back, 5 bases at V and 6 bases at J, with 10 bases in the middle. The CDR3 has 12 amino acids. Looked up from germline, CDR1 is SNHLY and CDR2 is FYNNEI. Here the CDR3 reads CASSQDSQTQYF. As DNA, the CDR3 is TGTGCCAGCAGTCAGGACAGTCAGACCCAGTACTTC.

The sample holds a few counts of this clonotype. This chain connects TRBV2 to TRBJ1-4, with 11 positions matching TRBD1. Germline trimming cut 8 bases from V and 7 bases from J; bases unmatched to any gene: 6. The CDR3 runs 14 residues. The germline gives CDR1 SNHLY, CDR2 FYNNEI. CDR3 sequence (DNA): TGTGCCAGCGATGGACAGGGGGCAAGTGAAAAACTGTTTTTT. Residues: CASDGQGASEKLFF.

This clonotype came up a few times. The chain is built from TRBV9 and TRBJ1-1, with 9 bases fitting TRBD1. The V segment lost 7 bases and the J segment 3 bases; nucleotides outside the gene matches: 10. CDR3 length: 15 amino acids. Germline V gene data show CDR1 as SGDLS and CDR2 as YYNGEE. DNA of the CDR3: TGTGCCAGCTCCGGAACAGGGGGCCTTGACACTGAAGCTTTCTTT. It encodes CASSGTGGLDTEAFF.

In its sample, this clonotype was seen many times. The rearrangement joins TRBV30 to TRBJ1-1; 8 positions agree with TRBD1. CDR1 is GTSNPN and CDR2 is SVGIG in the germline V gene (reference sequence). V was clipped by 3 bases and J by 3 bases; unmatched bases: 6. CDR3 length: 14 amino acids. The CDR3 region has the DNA TGTGCCTGGAGGGGAGGACAGGGATACACTGAAGCTTTCTTT. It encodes CAWRGGQGYTEAFF.

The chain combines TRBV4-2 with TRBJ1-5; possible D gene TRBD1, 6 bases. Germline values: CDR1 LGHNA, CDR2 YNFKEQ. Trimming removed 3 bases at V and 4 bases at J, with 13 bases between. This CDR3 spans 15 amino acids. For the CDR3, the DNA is TGTGCCAGCAGCCAGGATAAACAGGGAAATCAGCCCCAGCATTTT. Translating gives CASSQDKQGNQPQHF.

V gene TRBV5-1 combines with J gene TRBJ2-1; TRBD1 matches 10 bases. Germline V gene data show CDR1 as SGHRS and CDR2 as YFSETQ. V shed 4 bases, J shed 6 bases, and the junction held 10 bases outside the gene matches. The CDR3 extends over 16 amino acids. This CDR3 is CASSASRDRGINEQFF. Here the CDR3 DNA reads TGCGCCAGCAGCGCAAGCCGGGACAGGGGTATCAATGAGCAGTTCTTC. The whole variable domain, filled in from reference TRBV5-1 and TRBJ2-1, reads KAGVTQTPRYLIKTRGQQVTLSCSPISGHRSVSWYQQTPGQGLQFLFEYFSETQRNKGNFPGRFSGRQFSNSRSEMNVSTLELGDSALYLCASSASRDRGINEQFFGPGTRLTVL.

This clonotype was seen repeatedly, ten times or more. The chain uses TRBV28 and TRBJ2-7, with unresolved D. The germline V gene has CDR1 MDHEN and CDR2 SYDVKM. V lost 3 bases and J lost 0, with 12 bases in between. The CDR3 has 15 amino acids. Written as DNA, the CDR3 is TGTGCCAGCAGTTTTGGTCGGGCGAGCTCCTACGAGCAGTACTTC. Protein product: CASSFGRASSYEQYF.

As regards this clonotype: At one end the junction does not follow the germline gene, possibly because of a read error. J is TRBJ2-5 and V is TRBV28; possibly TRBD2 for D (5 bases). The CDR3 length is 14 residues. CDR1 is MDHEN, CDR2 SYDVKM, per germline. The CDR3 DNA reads TGTGCCGGCAGCAAACTAGAGTACCAAGAGACCCAGTACTTC. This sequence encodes CAGSKLEYQETQYF.

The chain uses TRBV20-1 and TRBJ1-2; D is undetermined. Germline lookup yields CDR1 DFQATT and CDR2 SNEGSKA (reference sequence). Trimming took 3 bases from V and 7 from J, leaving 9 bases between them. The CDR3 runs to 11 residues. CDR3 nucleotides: TGCAGTGCTAGCACAGATACTGGCTACACCTTC. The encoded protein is CSASTDTGYTF.

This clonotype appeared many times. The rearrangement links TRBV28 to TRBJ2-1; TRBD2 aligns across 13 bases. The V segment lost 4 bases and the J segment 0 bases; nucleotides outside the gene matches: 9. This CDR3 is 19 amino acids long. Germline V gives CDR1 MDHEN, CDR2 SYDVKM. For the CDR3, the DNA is TGTGCCAGCAGTTCCCGGACTAGCGGGGGTAGATCCTCCTACAATGAGCAGTTCTTC. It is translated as CASSSRTSGGRSSYNEQFF.

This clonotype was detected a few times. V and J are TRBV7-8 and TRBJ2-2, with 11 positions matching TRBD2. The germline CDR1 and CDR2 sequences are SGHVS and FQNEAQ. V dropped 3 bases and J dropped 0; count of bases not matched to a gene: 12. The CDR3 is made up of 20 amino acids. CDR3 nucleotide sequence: TGTGCCAGCAGCTTCCCCCGGAGGCTAGCGGGAGGACCGAACACCGGGGAGCTGTTTTTT. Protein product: CASSFPRRLAGGPNTGELFF.

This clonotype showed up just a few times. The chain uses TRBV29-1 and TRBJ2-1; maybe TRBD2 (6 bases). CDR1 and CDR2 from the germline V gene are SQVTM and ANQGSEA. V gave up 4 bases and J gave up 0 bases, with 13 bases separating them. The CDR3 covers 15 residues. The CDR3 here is CSVAEGLSSYNEQFF. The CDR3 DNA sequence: TGCAGCGTTGCGGAGGGATTGAGCTCCTACAATGAGCAGTTCTTC.

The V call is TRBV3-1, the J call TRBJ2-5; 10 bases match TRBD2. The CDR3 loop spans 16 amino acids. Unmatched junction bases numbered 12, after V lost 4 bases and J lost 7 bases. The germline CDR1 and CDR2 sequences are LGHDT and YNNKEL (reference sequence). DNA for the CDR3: TGTGCCAGCAGCCTGAGCGAGGGACTAGCGAGAGGGACCCAGTACTTC. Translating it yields CASSLSEGLARGTQYF.

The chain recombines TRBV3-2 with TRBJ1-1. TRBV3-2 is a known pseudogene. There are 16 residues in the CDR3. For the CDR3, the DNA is TGTGCCAGCAGCCAAGGAGGCGAGGACCGGCGCACTGAAGCTTTCTTT. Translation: CASSQGGEDRRTEAFF.

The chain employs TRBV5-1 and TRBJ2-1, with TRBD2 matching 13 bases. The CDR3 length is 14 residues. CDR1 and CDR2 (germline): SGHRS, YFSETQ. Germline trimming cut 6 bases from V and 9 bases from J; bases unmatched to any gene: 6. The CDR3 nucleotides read TGCGCCAGCACCGGACTAGCGGGAGTAGGTGAGCAGTTCTTC. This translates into CASTGLAGVGEQFF.

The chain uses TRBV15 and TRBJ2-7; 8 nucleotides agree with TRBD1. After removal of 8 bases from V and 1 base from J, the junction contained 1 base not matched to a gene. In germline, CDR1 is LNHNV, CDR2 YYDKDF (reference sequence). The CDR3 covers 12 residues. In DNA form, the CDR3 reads TGTGCCACCGGACAGGGTTCCTACGAGCAGTACTTC. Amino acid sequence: CATGQGSYEQYF.